The source of this T cell receptor beta chain is a study of shared clonotypes between healthy human individuals. Study observations and caveats: Generation probability values for non-shared clonotypes were lower than those for clonotypes shared by all four donors.

A CD45RA+ naive subset and a CD45RA-negative memory subset were split from CD4+ cells. A word on this clone: Its cognate antigen is unknown. This may arise from a read error, as a much more abundant clone is one base away.

The V gene lost 5 bases and the J gene lost 0 bases, with 11 bases spanning the gap. The CDR3 contains 14 residues. Germline V CDR1 and CDR2: SGHRS, YFSETQ. The sorted-subset replicate PCRs were given roughly 200 ng DNA, which is 31,000 or so T cell genomes. The method was immunoSEQ multiplex PCR; TCRdb's version includes in-frame clones alone and lacks a portion of them. The data contain about 1.1 million clones, 70% to 85% of them seen just once; the ten biggest clones take up 0.7% to 0.95%. The sequenced sample consisted of memory CD4+ T cells from PBMCs. Subset described: CD45RA-negative fraction. The clonotype was recovered from a man younger than 30 in good health. Some clones in this sample may be carry-over from other donors' samples. The chain has TRBV5-1 and TRBJ2-5; D gene uncertain. For the CDR3, the DNA is TGCGCCAGCAGGATGGAACCGTACCAAGAGACCCAGTACTTC. Its protein is CASRMEPYQETQYF.